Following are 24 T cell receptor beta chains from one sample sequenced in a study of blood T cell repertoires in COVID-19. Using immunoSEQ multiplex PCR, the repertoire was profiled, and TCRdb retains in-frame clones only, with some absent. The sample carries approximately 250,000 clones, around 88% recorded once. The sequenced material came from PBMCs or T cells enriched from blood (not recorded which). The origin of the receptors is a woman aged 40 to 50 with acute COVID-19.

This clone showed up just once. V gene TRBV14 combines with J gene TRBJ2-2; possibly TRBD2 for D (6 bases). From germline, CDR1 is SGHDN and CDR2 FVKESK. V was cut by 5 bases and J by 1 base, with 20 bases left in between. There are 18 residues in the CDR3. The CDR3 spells CASSYLPPGSGNTGELFF. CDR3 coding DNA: TGTGCCAGCAGCTACCTTCCGCCCGGTAGCGGGAACACCGGGGAGCTGTTTTTT.

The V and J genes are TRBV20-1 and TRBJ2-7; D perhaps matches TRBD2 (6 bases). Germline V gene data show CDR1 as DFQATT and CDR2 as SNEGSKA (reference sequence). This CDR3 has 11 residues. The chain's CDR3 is CSARDGLRLLV. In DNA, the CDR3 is TGCAGTGCTAGAGATGGACTACGACTCCTCGTC.

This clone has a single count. The CDR3 here is CATSDLGGTQYF. The CDR3 DNA reads TGTGCCACCAGTGATCTCGGGGGGACCCAGTACTTC. This chain links TRBV24-1 with TRBJ2-5; possible D gene TRBD2, 6 bases. The V end lost 3 bases, the J end lost 7 bases, and 8 bases lay between the germline ends. Germline CDR1 is KGHDR and CDR2 is SFDVKD. This CDR3 is 12 amino acids long.

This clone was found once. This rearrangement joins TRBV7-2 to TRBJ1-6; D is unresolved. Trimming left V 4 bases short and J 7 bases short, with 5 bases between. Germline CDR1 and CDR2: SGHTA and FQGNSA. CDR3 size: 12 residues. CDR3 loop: CASSSPNSPLHF. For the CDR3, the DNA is TGTGCCAGCAGCTCTCCGAATTCACCCCTCCACTTT.

Here the CDR3 DNA reads TGTGCCAGCAGTGAAGGGCAGGGGCTTTACGCGAACACCGGGGAGCTGTTTTTT. The encoded protein is CASSEGQGLYANTGELFF. The rearrangement joins TRBV6-1 to TRBJ2-2, with a tentative D call TRBD1 (6 bases). Trimming took 1 base from V and 0 from J, leaving 15 bases between them. The CDR3 loop spans 18 amino acids. Germline V lookup: CDR1 MNHNS, CDR2 SASEGT.

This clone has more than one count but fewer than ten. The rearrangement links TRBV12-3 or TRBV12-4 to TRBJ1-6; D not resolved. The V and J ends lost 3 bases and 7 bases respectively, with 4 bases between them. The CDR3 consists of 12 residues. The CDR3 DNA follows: TGTGCCAGCAGTTTTTCAAATTCACCCCTCCACTTT. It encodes CASSFSNSPLHF.

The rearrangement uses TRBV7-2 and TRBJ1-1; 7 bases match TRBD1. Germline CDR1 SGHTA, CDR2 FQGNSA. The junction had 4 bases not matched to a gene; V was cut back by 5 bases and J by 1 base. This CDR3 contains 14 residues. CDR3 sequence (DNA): TGTGCCAGCAGCGCGGACAGGAGGAACACTGAAGCTTTCTTT. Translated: CASSADRRNTEAFF.

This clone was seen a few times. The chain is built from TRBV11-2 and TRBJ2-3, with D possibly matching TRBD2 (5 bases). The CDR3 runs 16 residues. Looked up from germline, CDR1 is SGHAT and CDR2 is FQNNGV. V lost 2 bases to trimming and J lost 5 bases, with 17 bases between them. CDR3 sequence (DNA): TGTGCCAGCAGCTTACGGGCCGGAGCAAGCGGAGATACGCAGTATTTT. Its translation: CASSLRAGASGDTQYF.

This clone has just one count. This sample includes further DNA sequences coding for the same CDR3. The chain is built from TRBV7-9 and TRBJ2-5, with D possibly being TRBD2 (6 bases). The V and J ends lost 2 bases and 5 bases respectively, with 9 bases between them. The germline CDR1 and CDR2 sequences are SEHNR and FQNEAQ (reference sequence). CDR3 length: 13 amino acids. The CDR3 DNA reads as TGTGCCAGCAGCTTATCGGGGAGGGAGACCCAGTACTTC. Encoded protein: CASSLSGRETQYF.

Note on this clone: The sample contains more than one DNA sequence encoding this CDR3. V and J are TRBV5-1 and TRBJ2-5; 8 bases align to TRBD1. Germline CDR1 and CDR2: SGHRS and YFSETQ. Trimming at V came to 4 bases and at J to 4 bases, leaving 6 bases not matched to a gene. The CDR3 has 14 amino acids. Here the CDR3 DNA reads TGCGCCAGCAGCCTCGGACAGGGAGGAGAGACCCAGTACTTC. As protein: CASSLGQGGETQYF.

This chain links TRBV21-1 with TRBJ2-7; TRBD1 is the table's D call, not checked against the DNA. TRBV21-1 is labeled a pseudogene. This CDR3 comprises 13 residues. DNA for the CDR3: TGTGCCAGCAGCTCCTGGACAGAGTACGAGCAGTACGTC. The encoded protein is CASSSWTEYEQYV.

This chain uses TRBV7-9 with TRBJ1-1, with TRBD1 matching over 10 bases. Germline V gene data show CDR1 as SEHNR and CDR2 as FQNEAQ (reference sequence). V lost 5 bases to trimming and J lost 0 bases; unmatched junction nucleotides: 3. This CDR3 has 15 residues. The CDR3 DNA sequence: TGTGCCAGCAGCCCCGACAGGGGGCTGAACACTGAAGCTTTCTTT. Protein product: CASSPDRGLNTEAFF.

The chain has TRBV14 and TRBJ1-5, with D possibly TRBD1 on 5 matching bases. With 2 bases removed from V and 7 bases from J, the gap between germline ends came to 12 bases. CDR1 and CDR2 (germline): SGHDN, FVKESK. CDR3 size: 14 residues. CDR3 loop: CASSQQGEGQPQHF. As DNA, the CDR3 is TGTGCCAGCAGCCAACAAGGGGAAGGGCAGCCCCAGCATTTT.

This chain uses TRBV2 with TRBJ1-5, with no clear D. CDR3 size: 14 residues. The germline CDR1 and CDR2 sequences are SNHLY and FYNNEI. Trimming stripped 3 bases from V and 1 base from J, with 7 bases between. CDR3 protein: CASSDVASNQPQHF. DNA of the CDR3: TGTGCCAGCAGTGATGTAGCCAGCAATCAGCCCCAGCATTTT.

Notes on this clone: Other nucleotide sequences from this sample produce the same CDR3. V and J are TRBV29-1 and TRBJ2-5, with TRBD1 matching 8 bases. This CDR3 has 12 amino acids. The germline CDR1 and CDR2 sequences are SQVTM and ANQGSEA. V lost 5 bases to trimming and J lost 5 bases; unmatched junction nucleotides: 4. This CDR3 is CSVQTGVETQYF. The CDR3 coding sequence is TGCAGCGTTCAGACAGGGGTCGAGACCCAGTACTTC.

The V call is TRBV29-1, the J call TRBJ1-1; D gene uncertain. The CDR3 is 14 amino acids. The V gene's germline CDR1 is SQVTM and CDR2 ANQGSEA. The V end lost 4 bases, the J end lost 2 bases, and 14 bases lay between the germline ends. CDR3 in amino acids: CSVVGGLVNTEAFF. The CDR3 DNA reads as TGCAGCGTTGTAGGAGGGCTCGTCAACACTGAAGCTTTCTTT.

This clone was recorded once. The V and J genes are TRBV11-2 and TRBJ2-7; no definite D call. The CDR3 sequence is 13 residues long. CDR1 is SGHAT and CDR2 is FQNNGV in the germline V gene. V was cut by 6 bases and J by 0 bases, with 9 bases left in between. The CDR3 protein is CASRPASSYEQYF. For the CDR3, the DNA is TGTGCCAGCAGGCCAGCGAGCTCCTACGAGCAGTACTTC.

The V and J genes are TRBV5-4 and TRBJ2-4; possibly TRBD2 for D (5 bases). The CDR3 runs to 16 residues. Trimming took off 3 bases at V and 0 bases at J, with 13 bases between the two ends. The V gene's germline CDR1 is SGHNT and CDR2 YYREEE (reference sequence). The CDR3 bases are TGTGCCAGCAGCTCACCAGTTGGACTAGCCAAAAACATTCAGTACTTC. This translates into CASSSPVGLAKNIQYF.

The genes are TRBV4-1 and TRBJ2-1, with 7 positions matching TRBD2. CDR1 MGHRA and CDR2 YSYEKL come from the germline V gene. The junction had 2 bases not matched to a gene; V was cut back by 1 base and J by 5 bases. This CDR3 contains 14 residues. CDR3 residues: CASSQGTRDNEQFF. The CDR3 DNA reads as TGCGCCAGCAGCCAAGGGACTAGGGACAATGAGCAGTTCTTC.

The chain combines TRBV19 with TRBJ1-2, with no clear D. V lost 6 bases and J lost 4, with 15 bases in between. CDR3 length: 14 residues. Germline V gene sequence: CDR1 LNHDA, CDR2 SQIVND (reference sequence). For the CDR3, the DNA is TGTGCCAGTAGCCCTGGGAGTAGGGTCTATGGCTACACCTTC. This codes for CASSPGSRVYGYTF. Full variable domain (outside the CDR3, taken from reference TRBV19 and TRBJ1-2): DGGITQSPKYLFRKEGQNVTLSCEQNLNHDAMYWYRQDPGQGLRLIYYSQIVNDFQKGDIAEGYSVSREKKESFPLTVTSAQKNPTAFYLCASSPGSRVYGYTFGSGTRLTVV.

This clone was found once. This CDR3 is CASSFGETARVNIQYF. The CDR3 nucleotides are TGCGCCAGCAGCTTCGGAGAAACAGCCAGGGTAAACATTCAGTACTTC. The chain carries TRBV5-1 and TRBJ2-4; maybe TRBD1 (5 bases). V lost 2 bases to trimming and J lost 6 bases, with 18 bases between them. The CDR3 is 16 amino acids. Germline V CDR1 and CDR2: SGHRS, YFSETQ.

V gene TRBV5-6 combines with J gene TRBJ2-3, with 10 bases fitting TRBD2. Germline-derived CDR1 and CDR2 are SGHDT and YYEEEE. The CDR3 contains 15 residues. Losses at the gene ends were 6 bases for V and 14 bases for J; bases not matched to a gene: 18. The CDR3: CASIREGTSVRNVYF. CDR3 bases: TGTGCCAGCATCCGAGAAGGGACTAGCGTTCGTAATGTGTATTTT.

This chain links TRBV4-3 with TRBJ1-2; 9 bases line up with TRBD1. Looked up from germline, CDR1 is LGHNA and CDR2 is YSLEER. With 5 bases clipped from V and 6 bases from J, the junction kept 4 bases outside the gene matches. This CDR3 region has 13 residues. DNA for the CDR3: TGCGCCAGCAGCAGGACAGGGGCCGATGGCTACACCTTC. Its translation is CASSRTGADGYTF.

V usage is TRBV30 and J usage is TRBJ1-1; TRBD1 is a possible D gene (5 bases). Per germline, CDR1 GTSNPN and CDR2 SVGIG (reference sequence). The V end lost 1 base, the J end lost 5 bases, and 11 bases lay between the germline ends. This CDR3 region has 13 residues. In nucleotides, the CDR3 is TGTGCCTGGAGTGGCGGCCGGGGGACTGAAGCTTTCTTT. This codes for CAWSGGRGTEAFF.